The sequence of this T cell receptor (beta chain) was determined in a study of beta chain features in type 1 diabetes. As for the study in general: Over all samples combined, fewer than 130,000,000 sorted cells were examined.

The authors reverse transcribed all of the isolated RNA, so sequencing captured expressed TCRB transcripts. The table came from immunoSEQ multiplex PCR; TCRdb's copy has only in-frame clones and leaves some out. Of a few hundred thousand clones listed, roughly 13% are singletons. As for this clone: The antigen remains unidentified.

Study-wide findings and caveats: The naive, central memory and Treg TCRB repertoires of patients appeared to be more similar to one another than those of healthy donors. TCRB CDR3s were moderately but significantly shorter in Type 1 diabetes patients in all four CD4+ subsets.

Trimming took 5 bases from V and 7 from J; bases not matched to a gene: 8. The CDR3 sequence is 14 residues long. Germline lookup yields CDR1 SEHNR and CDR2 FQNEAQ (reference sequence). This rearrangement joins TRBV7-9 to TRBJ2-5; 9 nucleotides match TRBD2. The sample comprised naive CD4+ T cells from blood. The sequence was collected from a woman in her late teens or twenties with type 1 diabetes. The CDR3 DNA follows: TGTGCCAGCAGCCCCAGCGGGGGGAGCGGGACCCAGTACTTC. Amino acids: CASSPSGGSGTQYF.